Listed here are 10 T cell receptor beta chains from one sample, sequenced in a study of control samples from healthy donors and cancer patients. The repertoire was sequenced with immunoSEQ multiplex PCR; TCRdb's copy has only in-frame clones and lacks some. The sample carries about 110,000 clones, 90% recorded once. Material for sequencing was blood. The receptors were gathered from a human donor in good health. The donor label of this sample is uncertain.

In DNA form, the CDR3 reads TGTGCCTGGAGTGCGCAGGGGGCGGTGAGTGGCTACACCTTC. Its translation: CAWSAQGAVSGYTF. The chain employs TRBV30 and TRBJ1-2; 8 nucleotides align to TRBD1. The germline gives CDR1 GTSNPN, CDR2 SVGIG (reference sequence). The CDR3 is 14 amino acids. V lost 1 base, J lost 7 bases, and 8 bases stayed unmatched.

The chain links TRBV6-2 or TRBV6-3 to TRBJ1-2, with D unresolved. Trimming shortened V by 5 bases and J by 8 bases, and 9 bases separated the two germline ends. Per the germline V gene, CDR1 is MNHEY and CDR2 is SVGEGT. The CDR3 loop spans 11 amino acids. The CDR3 sequence is CASSDWEGYTF. Written as DNA, the CDR3 is TGTGCCAGCAGTGATTGGGAGGGCTACACCTTC.

In regard to this clone: Germline and junction disagree at one end, which may indicate a read error. The rearrangement joins TRBV9 to TRBJ1-2; D is possibly TRBD1 (6 bases). The germline CDR1 and CDR2 sequences are SGDLS and YYNGEE. CDR3 length equals 16 residues. This CDR3 is CASSPQVGGASYVYTF. The DNA of the CDR3 is TGTGCCAGCAGCCCTCAAGTCGGGGGGGCCTCCTATGTCTACACCTTC.

The chain links TRBV28 to TRBJ1-5; TRBD1 matches 11 bases. J gave up 4 bases and V 3 bases, and 5 bases lay outside the gene matches. CDR1 is MDHEN, CDR2 SYDVKM, per germline. The CDR3 sequence is 16 residues long. Here the CDR3 reads CASSLDGQGANQPQHF. The CDR3 DNA reads as TGTGCCAGCAGTTTGGATGGACAGGGGGCGAATCAGCCCCAGCATTTT.

In its sample, this clone ranks as medium-sized. The chain is built from TRBV5-5 and TRBJ2-7; no reliable D call. Germline V CDR1 and CDR2: SGHKS, YYEKEE (reference sequence). Trimming removed 4 bases from V and 6 bases from J, with 8 bases in between. The CDR3 sequence is 11 residues long. DNA of the CDR3: TGTGCCAGCAGCCTGAGTGTCGAGCAGTACTTC. Translated, it gives CASSLSVEQYF.

The chain links TRBV11-2 to TRBJ2-7, with no clear D. The CDR3 spans 14 residues. In germline, CDR1 is SGHAT, CDR2 FQNNGV. The V and J ends lost 5 bases and 0 bases respectively, with 11 bases between them. The CDR3 spells CASSPRTSSYEQYF. CDR3 sequence (DNA): TGTGCCAGCAGCCCGCGAACGTCCTCCTACGAGCAGTACTTC.

The V gene is TRBV5-6, the J gene TRBJ1-1; the match to TRBD1 covers 8 bases. The germline CDR1 and CDR2 sequences are SGHDT and YYEEEE. CDR3 length equals 15 residues. J was trimmed by 1 base and V by 0 bases; bases with no gene match: 2. The CDR3 DNA reads as TGTGCCAGCAGCTTGGACGGGACAGGGAACACTGAAGCTTTCTTT. Its protein is CASSLDGTGNTEAFF.

The chain links TRBV7-9 to TRBJ2-4; no firm D call. The CDR3 spans 12 residues. V gave up 1 base and J gave up 8 bases, with 6 bases separating them. Germline CDR1 and CDR2: SEHNR and FQNEAQ (reference sequence). CDR3 protein: CASSLGRDIQYF. CDR3 nucleotides: TGTGCCAGCAGCTTAGGTAGAGACATTCAGTACTTC.

The chain couples TRBV11-2 to TRBJ1-6, with 7 bases fitting TRBD1. The J segment lost 7 bases and the V segment lost 5 bases, leaving 8 bases of the junction unmatched. CDR3 length: 15 residues. Germline CDR1 SGHAT, CDR2 FQNNGV. DNA of the CDR3: TGTGCCAGCAGCCTAAACGTACAGGGGAATTCACCCCTCCACTTT. Its protein is CASSLNVQGNSPLHF.

The chain joins TRBV7-9 to TRBJ2-3; D gene ambiguous. Trimming cost V 3 bases and J 2 bases, with 9 bases left between them. This CDR3 spans 14 amino acids. Germline V gives CDR1 SEHNR, CDR2 FQNEAQ (reference sequence). The CDR3 here is CASSFGVDTDTQYF. The CDR3 nucleotides read TGTGCCAGCAGCTTCGGCGTGGACACAGATACGCAGTATTTT.